The rows below give T cell receptor beta chains drawn from one sample of a study of cytomegalovirus exposure and HLA in healthy donors. Repertoires were generated with immunoSEQ multiplex PCR, while TCRdb's copy carries only in-frame clones and drops some. The sample yields roughly 50,000 clones, of which the top ten take up 25% to 30%. Material for sequencing was PBMCs. The receptors were sampled from a man aged 35-49 years in good health and CMV-seropositive. Each CDR3 is given with its conserved first and last residue. A D gene is named only where the DNA matches it firmly.

J gene,D gene,V gene,CDR3 DNA,CDR3 protein
TRBJ1-1,.,TRBV30,TGTGCCTGGAGTCCGACAATGATGAACACTGAAGCTTTCTTT,CAWSPTMMNTEAFF
TRBJ2-5,TRBD2,TRBV9,TGTGCCAGCAGCGCATCGGTGGGGCTTAGCGGGAGTGCAGAGACCCAGTACTTC,CASSASVGLSGSAETQYF
TRBJ2-1,TRBD1,TRBV5-1,TGCGCCAGCAGCTGGAGCCCCCAGGGGGTGAAAGACAATGAGCAGTTCTTC,CASSWSPQGVKDNEQFF
TRBJ1-6,.,TRBV5-6,TGTGCCAGCAGCTCAGGACAGAAAAATTCCTATAATTCACCCCTCCACTTT,CASSSGQKNSYNSPLHF
TRBJ2-7,TRBD1,TRBV27,TGTGCCAGCGGGACAGGGGCCTACGAGCAGTACTTC,CASGTGAYEQYF
TRBJ1-1,.,TRBV7-9,TGTGCCAGCAGCTTAGGCACCCAAGAGGCTTTCTTT,CASSLGTQEAFF
TRBJ1-5,TRBD1,TRBV10-3,TGTGCCATCAGCCGGGACAGGGATAATCAGCCCCAGCATTTT,CAISRDRDNQPQHF
TRBJ1-1,.,TRBV6-6,TGTGCCAGCAGTCTACCGGGACAAGTTGAAGCTTTCTTT,CASSLPGQVEAFF
TRBJ2-7,TRBD1,TRBV18,TGTGCCAGCTCACCAACTGGACAGGGTGTGTACGAGCAGTACTTC,CASSPTGQGVYEQYF
TRBJ1-5,TRBD1,TRBV11-2,TGTGCCAGCAGCGGACAGGGAAATCAGCCCCAGCATTTT,CASSGQGNQPQHF
TRBJ1-3,.,TRBV6-6,TGTGCCAGCAGCATAACGGCTGGAAACACCATATATTTT,CASSITAGNTIYF
TRBJ2-7,TRBD2,TRBV27,TGTGCCAGCAGTATTCCGGGAGGATCCTACGAGCAGTACTTC,CASSIPGGSYEQYF
TRBJ1-1,TRBD1,TRBV19,TGTGCCAGTAGTACCGGGACAGCCCCGAACACTGAAGCTTTCTTT,CASSTGTAPNTEAFF
TRBJ2-1,.,TRBV7-7,TGTGCCAGCAGCCCAGGGTCCTACAATGAGCAGTTCTTC,CASSPGSYNEQFF
TRBJ1-5,.,TRBV2,TGTGCCAGCAGTGACGGGATCGGCAATCAGCCCCAGCATTTT,CASSDGIGNQPQHF
TRBJ1-2,.,TRBV4-1,TGCGCCAGCAGCCAAGGAGTTGCGGGGGACTATGGCTACACCTTC,CASSQGVAGDYGYTF
TRBJ1-5,.,TRBV10-2,TGCGCCAGCAGTGGTTCCGCGGGGGGAAGACAGCCCCAGCATTTT,CASSGSAGGRQPQHF
TRBJ1-2,.,TRBV5-6,TGTGCCAGCAGCCCTCAAGAGGGTCTCTACACCTTC,CASSPQEGLYTF
TRBJ1-5,.,TRBV19,TGTGCCAGTAGTATGACAGTAAATCAGCCCCAGCATTTT,CASSMTVNQPQHF
TRBJ1-2,.,TRBV6-5,TGTGCCAGCAGTTATCCAGGTGGGGCCGACTATGGCTACACCTTC,CASSYPGGADYGYTF
TRBJ2-5,.,TRBV11-2,TGTGCCAGCAGCCCCACGGCTGGGCGCCCAGAGACCCAGTACTTC,CASSPTAGRPETQYF
TRBJ2-7,.,TRBV9,TGTGCCAGCAGCCTCGGACCCCCGCCAGGGACCTACGAGCAGTACTTC,CASSLGPPPGTYEQYF
TRBJ2-3,TRBD2,TRBV4-2,TGTGCCAGCAGGGGGACTAGCGGCACAGATACGCAGTATTTT,CASRGTSGTDTQYF